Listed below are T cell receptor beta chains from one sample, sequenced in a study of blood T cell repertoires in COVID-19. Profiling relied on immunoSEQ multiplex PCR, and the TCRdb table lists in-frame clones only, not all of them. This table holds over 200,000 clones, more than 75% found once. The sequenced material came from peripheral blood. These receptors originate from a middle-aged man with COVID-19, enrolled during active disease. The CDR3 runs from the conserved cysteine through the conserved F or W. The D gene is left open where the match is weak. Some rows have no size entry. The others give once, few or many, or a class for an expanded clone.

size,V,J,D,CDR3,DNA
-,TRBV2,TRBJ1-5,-,CASSEEGASGNQPQHF,TGTGCCAGCAGTGAAGAAGGGGCATCGGGCAATCAGCCCCAGCATTTT
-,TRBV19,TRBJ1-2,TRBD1,CASMRQGANYGYTF,TGTGCCAGTATGAGACAGGGGGCTAACTATGGCTACACCTTC
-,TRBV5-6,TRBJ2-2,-,CASSLQGELFF,TGTGCCAGCAGCTTGCAGGGGGAGCTGTTTTTT
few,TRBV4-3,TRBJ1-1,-,CASSQEGGLNTEAFF,TGCGCCAGCAGCCAAGAGGGGGGACTGAACACTGAAGCTTTCTTT
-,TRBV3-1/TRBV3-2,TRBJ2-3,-,CASSRTGGQHTDTQYF,TGTGCCAGCAGCCGAACTGGGGGACAACATACAGATACGCAGTATTTT
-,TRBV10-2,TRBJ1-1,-,CASSEPVNTEAFF,TGCGCCAGCAGTGAACCAGTAAACACTGAAGCTTTCTTT
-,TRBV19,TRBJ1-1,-,CASRSQGRVNTEAFF,TGTGCCAGTAGGAGCCAGGGGCGGGTGAACACTGAAGCTTTCTTT
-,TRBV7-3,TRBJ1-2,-,CASSLSSGYGYTF,TGTGCCAGCAGCTTATCTTCAGGGTACGGCTACACCTTC
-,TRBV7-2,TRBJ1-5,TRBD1,CASSPDRGRQPQHF,TGTGCCAGCAGCCCGGACAGGGGGCGACAGCCCCAGCATTTT
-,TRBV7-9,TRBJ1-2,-,CASSLEGVYTNYGYTF,TGTGCCAGCAGCCTGGAAGGAGTTTATACTAACTATGGCTACACCTTC
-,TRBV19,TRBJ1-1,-,CASSVPGSQGEAFF,TGTGCCAGTAGTGTCCCCGGGTCTCAGGGCGAAGCTTTCTTT
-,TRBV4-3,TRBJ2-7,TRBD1,CASSQAWDRNSYEQYF,TGCGCCAGCAGCCAAGCATGGGACAGGAACTCCTACGAGCAGTACTTC
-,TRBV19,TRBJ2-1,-,CASSITDRPNEQFF,TGTGCCAGTAGTATAACGGACAGACCAAATGAGCAGTTCTTC
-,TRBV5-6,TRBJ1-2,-,CASRQTGLNYGYTF,TGTGCCAGCAGACAGACAGGATTAAACTATGGCTACACCTTC
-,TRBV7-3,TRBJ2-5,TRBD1,CASSLGTGPPQETQYF,TGTGCCAGCAGCTTAGGGACAGGGCCCCCCCAAGAGACCCAGTACTTC
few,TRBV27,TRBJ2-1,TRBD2,CASSLPAGGAPIYNEQFF,TGTGCCAGCAGTTTACCAGCGGGAGGCGCCCCGATCTACAATGAGCAGTTCTTC
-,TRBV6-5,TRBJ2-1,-,CASRSVAPGEQFF,TGTGCCAGCAGAAGCGTCGCGCCCGGCGAGCAGTTCTTC
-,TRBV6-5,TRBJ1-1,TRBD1,CASSYFRQGNTEAFF,TGTGCCAGCAGTTACTTCCGACAGGGGAACACTGAAGCTTTCTTT
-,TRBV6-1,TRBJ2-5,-,CASSERWGAGQETQYF,TGTGCCAGCAGTGAAAGGTGGGGCGCCGGGCAAGAGACCCAGTACTTC
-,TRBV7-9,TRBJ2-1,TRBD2,CASSSSGGAGEEQFF,TGTGCCAGCAGCTCGAGCGGGGGCGCGGGGGAGGAGCAGTTCTTC
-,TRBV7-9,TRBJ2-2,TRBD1,CASSSSGTGATGELFF,TGTGCCAGCAGCTCCTCCGGGACAGGGGCAACCGGGGAGCTGTTTTTT
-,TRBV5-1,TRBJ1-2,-,CASSSTAIDYGYTF,TGCGCCAGCAGCTCGACAGCCATCGACTATGGCTACACCTTC
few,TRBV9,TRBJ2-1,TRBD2,CASSVFGGDDEQFF,TGTGCCAGCAGCGTATTCGGGGGGGACGATGAGCAGTTCTTC
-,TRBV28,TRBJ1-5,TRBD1,CATLPRQGAALGGGNQPQHF,TGTGCCACCCTCCCCAGACAGGGGGCCGCGCTGGGAGGTGGCAATCAGCCCCAGCATTTT
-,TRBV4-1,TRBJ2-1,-,CASSQDFVIQKYNEQFF,TGCGCCAGCAGCCAAGATTTTGTAATCCAGAAATACAATGAGCAGTTCTTC
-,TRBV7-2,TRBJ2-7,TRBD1,CASSLATGAEQYF,TGTGCCAGCAGCTTAGCAACAGGGGCCGAGCAGTACTTC
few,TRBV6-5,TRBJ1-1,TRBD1,CASSPRTGNTEAFF,TGTGCCAGCAGTCCCCGGACAGGGAACACTGAAGCTTTCTTT
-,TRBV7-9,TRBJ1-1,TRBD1,CASSVEQGERTEAFF,TGTGCCAGCAGCGTCGAACAGGGGGAGCGGACTGAAGCTTTCTTT
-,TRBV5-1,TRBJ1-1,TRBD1,CASSLVSGTGSDTEAFF,TGCGCCAGCAGCTTGGTTTCGGGGACAGGGTCAGACACTGAAGCTTTCTTT
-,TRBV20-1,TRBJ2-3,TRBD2,CSASRASGGPTTDTQYF,TGCAGTGCTAGTAGAGCTAGCGGGGGGCCCACCACAGATACGCAGTATTTT
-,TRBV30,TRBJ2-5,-,CAWTQGGETQYF,TGTGCCTGGACCCAGGGGGGAGAGACCCAGTACTTC
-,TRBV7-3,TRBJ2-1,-,CASRPAEGNEQFF,TGTGCCAGCAGACCGGCGGAGGGCAATGAGCAGTTCTTC
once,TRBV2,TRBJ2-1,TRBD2,CASSEHGSGGGEQFF,TGTGCCAGCAGTGAACATGGGAGCGGGGGTGGTGAGCAGTTCTTC
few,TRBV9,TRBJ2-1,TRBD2,CASSAGLAVGGEQFF,TGTGCCAGCAGCGCCGGACTAGCAGTGGGGGGTGAGCAGTTCTTC
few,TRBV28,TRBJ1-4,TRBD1,CASSRQGAGANEKLFF,TGTGCCAGCAGTAGACAGGGGGCGGGGGCTAATGAAAAACTGTTTTTT
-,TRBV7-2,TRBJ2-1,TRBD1,CASSLGGQGVVQQFF,TGTGCCAGCAGCTTAGGGGGACAGGGAGTTGTGCAGCAGTTCTTC
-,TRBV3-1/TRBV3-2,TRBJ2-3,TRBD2,CASSQGIGQSGGSSTDTQYF,TGTGCCAGCAGCCAAGGAATAGGGCAGAGCGGGGGTTCTAGCACAGATACGCAGTATTTT
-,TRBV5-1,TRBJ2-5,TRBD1,CASSERTGTQETQYF,TGCGCCAGCAGCGAGCGGACAGGGACTCAAGAGACCCAGTACTTC
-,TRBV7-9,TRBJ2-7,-,CASSYPQVDEQYF,TGTGCCAGCAGCTACCCGCAGGTTGACGAGCAGTACTTC
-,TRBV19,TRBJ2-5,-,CASSSERYQETQYF,TGTGCCAGTAGCTCAGAGAGGTACCAAGAGACCCAGTACTTC
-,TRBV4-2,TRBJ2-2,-,CASSPRTTAGELFF,TGTGCCAGCAGCCCACGGACAACCGCCGGGGAGCTGTTTTTT
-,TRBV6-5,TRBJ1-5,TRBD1,CASSGTGGDNQPQHF,TGTGCCAGCAGCGGGACAGGGGGTGATAATCAGCCCCAGCATTTT
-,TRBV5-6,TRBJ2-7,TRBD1,CASSPGQGSFEQYF,TGTGCCAGCAGCCCGGGACAGGGTAGTTTCGAGCAGTACTTC